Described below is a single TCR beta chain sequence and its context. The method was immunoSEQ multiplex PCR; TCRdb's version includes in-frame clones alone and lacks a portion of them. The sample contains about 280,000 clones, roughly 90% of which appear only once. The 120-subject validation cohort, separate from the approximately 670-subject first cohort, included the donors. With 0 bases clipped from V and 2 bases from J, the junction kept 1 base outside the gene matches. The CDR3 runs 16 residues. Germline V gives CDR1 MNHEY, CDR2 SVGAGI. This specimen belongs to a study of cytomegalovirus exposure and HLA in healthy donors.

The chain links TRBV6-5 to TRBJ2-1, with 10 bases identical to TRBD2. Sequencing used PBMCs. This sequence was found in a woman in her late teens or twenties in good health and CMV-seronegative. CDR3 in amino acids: CASSYSLAGPYNEQFF. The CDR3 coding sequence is TGTGCCAGCAGTTACTCACTAGCGGGGCCCTACAATGAGCAGTTCTTC.